This passage covers 25 T cell receptor beta chains from one sample sequenced in a study of blood T cell repertoires in COVID-19. The assay was immunoSEQ multiplex PCR, and TCRdb's table has in-frame clones only and misses some. The sample holds about 400,000 clones, roughly 85% seen once. Sequencing used peripheral blood. The receptors were sampled from a woman in her twenties or thirties with active or convalescent COVID-19.

V and J are TRBV7-7 and TRBJ2-2; TRBD1 is a possible D gene (6 bases). V was cut by 5 bases and J by 5 bases, with 12 bases left in between. There are 14 residues in the CDR3. Germline-derived CDR1 and CDR2 are SSHAT and FNYEAQ (reference sequence). The DNA of the CDR3 is TGTGCCAGCAGCCTCAATCAGGGGACCGGGGAGCTGTTTTTT. It specifies CASSLNQGTGELFF.

The genes are TRBV2 and TRBJ1-2, with 7 bases that match TRBD1. This CDR3 contains 15 residues. Germline loops: CDR1 SNHLY, CDR2 FYNNEI. The J segment lost 2 bases and the V segment lost 6 bases, leaving 9 bases of the junction unmatched. The CDR3 nucleotides are TGTGCCAGCAGCACCTGGGACAGTGCAAACTATGGCTACACCTTC. It specifies CASSTWDSANYGYTF. Full variable domain (missing parts from reference TRBV2 and TRBJ1-2): EPEVTQTPSHQVTQMGQEVILRCVPISNHLYFYWYRQILGQKVEFLVSFYNNEISEKSEIFDDQFSVERPDGSNFTLKIRSTKLEDSAMYFCASSTWDSANYGYTFGSGTRLTVV.

V and J are TRBV2 and TRBJ2-5; D possibly corresponds to TRBD1 (5 bases). Germline CDR1 is SNHLY and CDR2 is FYNNEI. Deletions cut 8 bases from V and 0 bases from J, with 10 bases between. There are 13 residues in the CDR3. The CDR3 spells CASVQEYQETQYF. The CDR3 DNA follows: TGTGCCAGCGTACAGGAGTACCAAGAGACCCAGTACTTC.

The chain carries TRBV29-1 and TRBJ1-1; 8 nucleotides agree with TRBD1. Germline values: CDR1 SQVTM, CDR2 ANQGSEA. Trimming at V came to 4 bases and at J to 6 bases, leaving 7 bases not matched to a gene. The CDR3 has 13 amino acids. The DNA of the CDR3 is TGCAGCGTTGTAACAGGGGGGAGCGCTGAAGCTTTCTTT. This sequence encodes CSVVTGGSAEAFF.

The V and J genes are TRBV14 and TRBJ1-1; D gene ambiguous. V lost 2 bases and J 5 bases, leaving 12 bases between the germline ends. The CDR3 covers 14 residues. Germline CDR1 reads SGHDN; CDR2 reads FVKESK. The CDR3 DNA reads TGTGCCAGCAGCCAAACCCCCACGGGTACTGAAGCTTTCTTT. It translates to CASSQTPTGTEAFF. Full variable domain (rest looked up from reference TRBV14 and TRBJ1-1): EAGVTQFPSHSVIEKGQTVTLRCDPISGHDNLYWYRRVMGKEIKFLLHFVKESKQDESGMPNNRFLAERTGGTYSTLKVQPAELEDSGVYFCASSQTPTGTEAFFGQGTRLTVV.

The CDR3 DNA follows: TGTGCCACCCAGCAGGGTATCAATTCACCCCTCCACTTT. Residues: CATQQGINSPLHF. The chain is built from TRBV10-3 and TRBJ1-6, with D perhaps matching TRBD1 (5 bases). The V gene lost 10 bases and the J gene lost 7 bases, with 14 bases spanning the gap. CDR1 and CDR2 (germline): ENHRY, SYGVKD. This CDR3 contains 13 residues.

The CDR3 bases are TGTGCCTGGAGCCTAAGGTTGCTAGCGGGAGTAGGGGCAGATACGCAGTATTTT. It codes for CAWSLRLLAGVGADTQYF. This sequence joins TRBV30 and TRBJ2-3, with 10 nucleotides matching TRBD2. This CDR3 comprises 18 residues. Trimming at V came to 3 bases and at J to 4 bases, leaving 16 bases not matched to a gene. Per germline, CDR1 GTSNPN and CDR2 SVGIG (reference sequence).

This clone was picked up many times. The V gene is TRBV16, the J gene TRBJ1-2; D is possibly TRBD1 (5 bases). The CDR3 runs to 13 residues. Per germline, CDR1 KGHSY and CDR2 FQNENV. V was cut by 0 bases and J by 8 bases, with 10 bases left in between. The DNA of the CDR3 is TGTGCCAGCAGCCAATCAGGGGCTGAGGGCTACACCTTC. It yields the protein CASSQSGAEGYTF.

This clone occurred once. V gene TRBV5-1 combines with J gene TRBJ1-6, with 9 bases that match TRBD1. The V and J ends lost 2 bases and 7 bases, in that order; junction bases with no gene match: 4. There are 15 residues in the CDR3. The germline CDR1 and CDR2 sequences are SGHRS and YFSETQ. CDR3 residues: CASSFTGGENSPLHF. The CDR3 region has the DNA TGCGCCAGCAGCTTTACAGGGGGCGAGAATTCACCCCTCCACTTT. The whole variable domain, remainder taken from reference TRBV5-1 and TRBJ1-6, is KAGVTQTPRYLIKTRGQQVTLSCSPISGHRSVSWYQQTPGQGLQFLFEYFSETQRNKGNFPGRFSGRQFSNSRSEMNVSTLELGDSALYLCASSFTGGENSPLHFGNGTRLTVT.

The chain is built from TRBV7-8 and TRBJ2-1, with 8 bases aligning to TRBD2. The CDR3 is made up of 19 amino acids. Trimming cost V 0 bases and J 1 base; bases outside gene matches: 11. CDR1 and CDR2 (germline): SGHVS, FQNEAQ. CDR3 sequence: CASSLASGLVVGSYNEQFF. The CDR3, as DNA: TGTGCCAGCAGCTTAGCATCGGGACTAGTGGTTGGATCCTACAATGAGCAGTTCTTC.

This clone was picked up one time. The rearrangement uses TRBV24-1 and TRBJ1-5; a weak D match, TRBD1 (5 bases). Trimming removed 9 bases at V and 2 bases at J, with 25 bases between. Per germline, CDR1 KGHDR and CDR2 SFDVKD. The CDR3 has 18 amino acids. CDR3: CATDAGTGVGYGNQPQHF. The CDR3, as DNA: TGTGCCACCGACGCAGGAACGGGGGTGGGATATGGCAATCAGCCCCAGCATTTT.

The V and J genes are TRBV15 and TRBJ1-4; D remains ambiguous. The CDR3 covers 17 residues. CDR1 and CDR2 from the germline V gene are LNHNV and YYDKDF (reference sequence). The V gene lost 0 bases and the J gene lost 0 bases, with 11 bases spanning the gap. The CDR3 here is CATSRERGGATNEKLFF. The CDR3 nucleotides are TGTGCCACCAGCAGAGAACGGGGTGGTGCAACTAATGAAAAACTGTTTTTT.

The chain has TRBV11-2 and TRBJ1-4; weak D call: TRBD1 (5 bases). The germline CDR1 and CDR2 sequences are SGHAT and FQNNGV. V was trimmed by 1 base and J by 7 bases, leaving 16 bases between them. The CDR3 extends over 16 amino acids. CDR3 bases: TGTGCCAGCAGCTTAGGCCAGGGAGGCGTAGGTGAAAAACTGTTTTTT. Translating gives CASSLGQGGVGEKLFF. Full variable domain (missing parts from reference TRBV11-2 and TRBJ1-4): EAGVAQSPRYKIIEKRQSVAFWCNPISGHATLYWYQQILGQGPKLLIQFQNNGVVDDSQLPKDRFSAERLKGVDSTLKIQPAKLEDSAVYLCASSLGQGGVGEKLFFGSGTQLSVL.

In its sample, this clone was seen a few times. V usage is TRBV5-1 and J usage is TRBJ1-1; 7 nucleotides align to TRBD1. The CDR3 loop spans 15 amino acids. With 4 bases clipped from V and 1 base from J, the junction kept 7 bases outside the gene matches. Germline CDR1 and CDR2: SGHRS and YFSETQ. The DNA of the CDR3 is TGCGCCAGCAGCACTCCCAAGGGGGCGAACACTGAAGCTTTCTTT. Translation: CASSTPKGANTEAFF.

V gene TRBV6-5 combines with J gene TRBJ1-6, with 11 nucleotides matching TRBD1. The CDR3 consists of 15 residues. Germline assignment: CDR1 MNHEY and CDR2 SVGAGI. V shed 6 bases, J shed 7 bases, and the junction held 5 bases outside the gene matches. In DNA, the CDR3 is TGTGCCAGCAGGCCGGACAGGGGGCGAAATTCACCCCTCCACTTT. This encodes CASRPDRGRNSPLHF.

The chain has TRBV7-8 and TRBJ1-4; no clear D. V lost 6 bases and J lost 8, with 19 bases in between. This CDR3 has 15 residues. CDR1 and CDR2 (germline): SGHVS, FQNEAQ. The CDR3 loop is CASRNLGAVSEKLFF. The CDR3 DNA is TGTGCCAGCAGAAACCTAGGAGCTGTTAGCGAAAAACTGTTTTTT.

The V and J genes are TRBV12-3 or TRBV12-4 and TRBJ2-2; D unclear. This CDR3 region has 13 residues. The V end was cut by 7 bases, the J end by 2 bases, with 8 bases between. The CDR3 sequence is CASTDINTGELFF. CDR3 in DNA: TGTGCCAGCACCGACATAAACACCGGGGAGCTGTTTTTT.

The rearrangement links TRBV5-8 to TRBJ2-3, with D unresolved. Deletions cut 3 bases from V and 4 bases from J, with 6 bases between. This CDR3 contains 12 residues. Germline V lookup: CDR1 SGHTS, CDR2 YDEGEE. The CDR3 DNA reads as TGTGCCAGCAGCTCCTCAGCAGATACGCAGTATTTT. This translates into CASSSSADTQYF. The full variable domain, its missing parts supplied by reference TRBV5-8 and TRBJ2-3, is EAGVTQSPTHLIKTRGQQATLRCSPISGHTSVYWYQQALGLGLQFLLWYDEGEERNRGNFPPRFSGRQFPNYSSELNVNALELEDSALYLCASSSSADTQYFGPGTRLTVL.

This rearrangement joins TRBV3-1 (or the pseudogene TRBV3-2) to TRBJ1-5; D uncertain. V lost 0 bases and J 9 bases, leaving 9 bases between the germline ends. Germline V CDR1 and CDR2: LGHDT, YNNKEL (reference sequence). This CDR3 is 13 amino acids long. CDR3: CASSQDRSSPQHF. DNA of the CDR3: TGTGCCAGCAGCCAAGACAGATCATCGCCCCAGCATTTT.

The chain uses TRBV19 and TRBJ1-1; 9 nucleotides agree with TRBD1. The CDR3 has 14 amino acids. CDR1 is LNHDA, CDR2 SQIVND, per germline (reference sequence). V lost 6 bases and J lost 0; bases outside the gene matches: 2. CDR3 nucleotide sequence: TGTGCCAGTAGCCGGACAGGGGTGAACACTGAAGCTTTCTTT. Amino acid sequence: CASSRTGVNTEAFF.

The chain recombines TRBV6-1 with TRBJ2-6, with TRBD2 as a possible D gene (5 bases). Germline assignment: CDR1 MNHNS and CDR2 SASEGT. The CDR3 extends over 17 amino acids. V lost 4 bases to trimming and J lost 2 bases, with 15 bases between them. The chain's CDR3 is CASSAEAPLAGANVLTF. CDR3 bases: TGTGCCAGCAGTGCGGAGGCACCCCTCGCTGGGGCCAACGTCCTGACTTTC.

This clone was counted once. The gene calls are TRBV5-5 and TRBJ1-3, with TRBD1 as a possible D gene (5 bases). Between the trimmed V and J ends, which lost 4 bases and 3 bases, there was a span of 20 bases. Germline V CDR1 and CDR2: SGHKS, YYEKEE (reference sequence). The CDR3 length is 17 residues. CDR3 bases: TGTGCCAGCAGCGCAGGTAACAGCGGGGCGAGTGGAAACACCATATATTTT. Translating gives CASSAGNSGASGNTIYF.

The CDR3 DNA is TGTGCCAGCGGGGAGGGGAAAAACACTGAAGCTTTCTTT. Its translation: CASGEGKNTEAFF. This chain joins TRBV12-3 or TRBV12-4 and TRBJ1-1; D may be TRBD1 (5 bases). Deletions cut 8 bases from V and 2 bases from J, with 12 bases between. This CDR3 is built from 13 residues.

The chain recombines TRBV6-5 with TRBJ1-5, with TRBD1 matching 7 bases. This CDR3 has 15 amino acids. From germline, CDR1 is MNHEY and CDR2 SVGAGI. V lost 4 bases and J lost 2; bases outside the gene matches: 5. For the CDR3, the DNA is TGTGCCAGCAGTTTCACAGGGGAACGCAATCAGCCCCAGCATTTT. This encodes CASSFTGERNQPQHF.

The chain uses TRBV5-1 and TRBJ1-1; TRBD1 is a possible D gene (5 bases). Germline assignment: CDR1 SGHRS and CDR2 YFSETQ. With 3 bases removed from V and 1 base from J, the gap between germline ends came to 10 bases. This CDR3 contains 14 residues. CDR3 DNA: TGCGCCAGCAGCTCCGTGGGGCGGAACACTGAAGCTTTCTTT. Amino acids: CASSSVGRNTEAFF.